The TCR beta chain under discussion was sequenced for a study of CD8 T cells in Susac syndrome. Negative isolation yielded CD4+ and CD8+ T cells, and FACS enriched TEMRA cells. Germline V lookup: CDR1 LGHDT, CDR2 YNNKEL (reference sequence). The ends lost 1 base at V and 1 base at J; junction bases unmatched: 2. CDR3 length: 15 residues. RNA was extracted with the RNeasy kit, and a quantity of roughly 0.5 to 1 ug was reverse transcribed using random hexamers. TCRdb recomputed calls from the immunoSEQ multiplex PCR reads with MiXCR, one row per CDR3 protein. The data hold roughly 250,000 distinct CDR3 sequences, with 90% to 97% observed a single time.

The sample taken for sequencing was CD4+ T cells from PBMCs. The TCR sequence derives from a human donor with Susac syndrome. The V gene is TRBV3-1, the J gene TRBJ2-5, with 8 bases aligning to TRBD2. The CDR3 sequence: CASSQAAGAQETQYF. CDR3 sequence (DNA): TGTGCCAGCAGCCAAGCAGCGGGAGCCCAAGAGACCCAGTACTTC.